A selection of T cell receptor beta chains follows, all from one sample in a study of blood T cell repertoires in COVID-19. Profiling relied on immunoSEQ multiplex PCR, and the TCRdb table lists in-frame clones only, not all of them. The sample lists some 300,000 clones, more than 70% seen once, with approximately 2% in the top ten. The material sequenced was PBMCs or T cells enriched from blood (not recorded which). Receptors originate from a woman in her sixties or seventies in a cohort exposed to, infected with or recovered from COVID-19 (not recorded which). Each CDR3 is given with its conserved first and last residue. Each record gives: clone size, V gene, J gene, D gene, CDR3 protein, CDR3 DNA. The D gene is left open where the match is weak. The size entry is marked missing in some rows and otherwise reads once, few, many or a size class.

clone size: -
V gene: TRBV5-1
J gene: TRBJ2-2
D gene: TRBD2
CDR3 protein: CASRTSGRGTGELFF
CDR3 DNA: TGCGCCAGCAGGACTAGCGGGAGGGGCACCGGGGAGCTGTTTTTT

clone size: -
V gene: TRBV14
J gene: TRBJ2-1
D gene: -
CDR3 protein: CASSQDWRGTYNEQFF
CDR3 DNA: TGTGCCAGCAGCCAAGATTGGCGCGGGACGTACAATGAGCAGTTCTTC

clone size: many
V gene: TRBV15
J gene: TRBJ2-3
D gene: TRBD1
CDR3 protein: CATSRGTGGADTQYF
CDR3 DNA: TGTGCCACCAGCAGAGGGACAGGGGGCGCAGATACGCAGTATTTT

clone size: -
V gene: TRBV18
J gene: TRBJ2-5
D gene: TRBD1
CDR3 protein: CASSPLTGQGDETQYF
CDR3 DNA: TGTGCCAGCTCACCACTTACGGGACAGGGTGATGAGACCCAGTACTTC

clone size: once
V gene: TRBV10-3
J gene: TRBJ2-2
D gene: TRBD2
CDR3 protein: CAIRTSGSTGELFF
CDR3 DNA: TGTGCCATCAGGACTAGCGGGAGCACCGGGGAGCTGTTTTTT

clone size: -
V gene: TRBV19
J gene: TRBJ1-1
D gene: -
CDR3 protein: CASKAGAANTEAFF
CDR3 DNA: TGTGCCAGTAAGGCGGGGGCAGCGAACACTGAAGCTTTCTTT

clone size: -
V gene: TRBV18
J gene: TRBJ1-4
D gene: TRBD1
CDR3 protein: CASSTVTGLGEKLFF
CDR3 DNA: TGTGCCAGCTCAACGGTGACAGGGTTGGGTGAAAAACTGTTTTTT

clone size: few
V gene: TRBV4-1
J gene: TRBJ2-1
D gene: TRBD2
CDR3 protein: CASSQDRGGPVNEQFF
CDR3 DNA: TGCGCCAGCAGCCAAGATCGGGGGGGCCCGGTCAATGAGCAGTTCTTC

clone size: -
V gene: TRBV2
J gene: TRBJ1-4
D gene: -
CDR3 protein: CASSRQGSPTNEKLFF
CDR3 DNA: TGTGCCAGCAGCCGACAAGGCTCTCCAACTAATGAAAAACTGTTTTTT

clone size: -
V gene: TRBV7-2
J gene: TRBJ2-7
D gene: TRBD2
CDR3 protein: CASSLPSGKAYEQYF
CDR3 DNA: TGTGCCAGCAGCTTACCTAGCGGGAAGGCCTACGAGCAGTACTTC

clone size: -
V gene: TRBV27
J gene: TRBJ2-7
D gene: -
CDR3 protein: CASSLMTPYTYEQYF
CDR3 DNA: TGTGCCAGCAGTTTAATGACTCCATACACCTACGAGCAGTACTTC

clone size: -
V gene: TRBV9
J gene: TRBJ2-1
D gene: -
CDR3 protein: CASSVGPDIYNEQFF
CDR3 DNA: TGTGCCAGCAGCGTAGGCCCCGACATATACAATGAGCAGTTCTTC

clone size: -
V gene: TRBV20-1
J gene: TRBJ1-1
D gene: -
CDR3 protein: CFPPGDTEAFF
CDR3 DNA: TGTTTTCCCCCCGGGGACACTGAAGCTTTCTTT

clone size: -
V gene: TRBV6-5
J gene: TRBJ1-1
D gene: -
CDR3 protein: CASLEGEAFF
CDR3 DNA: TGTGCCAGTTTAGAGGGTGAAGCTTTCTTT

clone size: -
V gene: TRBV28
J gene: TRBJ1-2
D gene: TRBD1
CDR3 protein: CASSTGGHNYGYTF
CDR3 DNA: TGTGCCAGCAGCACAGGGGGCCATAACTATGGCTACACCTTC

clone size: -
V gene: TRBV6-5
J gene: TRBJ2-1
D gene: TRBD2
CDR3 protein: CASSYATSGRYNEQFF
CDR3 DNA: TGTGCCAGCAGTTACGCGACTAGCGGGAGGTACAATGAGCAGTTCTTC

clone size: -
V gene: TRBV3-1/TRBV3-2
J gene: TRBJ1-6
D gene: -
CDR3 protein: CASSPPSYNSPLHF
CDR3 DNA: TGTGCCAGCAGCCCCCCCAGTTATAATTCACCCCTCCACTTT

clone size: once
V gene: TRBV3-1/TRBV3-2
J gene: TRBJ1-4
D gene: TRBD1
CDR3 protein: CASSDWTGSGEKLFF
CDR3 DNA: TGTGCCAGCAGCGACTGGACAGGGTCTGGAGAAAAACTGTTTTTT

clone size: -
V gene: TRBV18
J gene: TRBJ2-5
D gene: TRBD2
CDR3 protein: CASSPSSGSGETQYF
CDR3 DNA: TGTGCCAGCTCACCAAGTAGCGGGAGTGGAGAGACCCAGTACTTC

clone size: -
V gene: TRBV12-3/TRBV12-4
J gene: TRBJ1-6
D gene: -
CDR3 protein: CASSFSPRGPLHF
CDR3 DNA: TGTGCCAGCAGTTTTAGCCCTCGGGGGCCCCTCCACTTT

clone size: once
V gene: TRBV2
J gene: TRBJ2-3
D gene: -
CDR3 protein: CASSVSLIDTQYF
CDR3 DNA: TGTGCCAGCAGCGTAAGCCTGATAGATACGCAGTATTTT

clone size: -
V gene: TRBV2
J gene: TRBJ1-5
D gene: -
CDR3 protein: CASSELGQSNQPQHF
CDR3 DNA: TGTGCCAGCAGTGAACTTGGGCAGTCCAATCAGCCCCAGCATTTT

clone size: -
V gene: TRBV24-1
J gene: TRBJ2-3
D gene: -
CDR3 protein: CATSDDYTDTQYF
CDR3 DNA: TGTGCCACCAGTGATGACTACACAGATACGCAGTATTTT

clone size: once
V gene: TRBV5-1
J gene: TRBJ2-2
D gene: TRBD2
CDR3 protein: CASSLVASGNTGELFF
CDR3 DNA: TGCGCCAGCAGCTTGGTCGCTAGCGGGAACACCGGGGAGCTGTTTTTT

clone size: once
V gene: TRBV9
J gene: TRBJ2-2
D gene: TRBD2
CDR3 protein: CASSVELAGVNTGELFF
CDR3 DNA: TGTGCCAGCAGCGTAGAGCTAGCGGGGGTGAACACCGGGGAGCTGTTTTTT

clone size: few
V gene: TRBV18
J gene: TRBJ1-4
D gene: -
CDR3 protein: CASSHDLEKLFF
CDR3 DNA: TGTGCCAGCTCACACGACTTGGAAAAACTGTTTTTT

clone size: -
V gene: TRBV20-1
J gene: TRBJ2-2
D gene: -
CDR3 protein: CSARVRGELFF
CDR3 DNA: TGCAGTGCTAGAGTGAGGGGGGAGCTGTTTTTT

clone size: once
V gene: TRBV3-1/TRBV3-2
J gene: TRBJ1-5
D gene: -
CDR3 protein: CASSQGAGLNQPQHF
CDR3 DNA: TGTGCCAGCAGCCAGGGGGCAGGACTGAATCAGCCCCAGCATTTT

clone size: -
V gene: TRBV9
J gene: TRBJ2-3
D gene: -
CDR3 protein: CASSVVNGITDTQYF
CDR3 DNA: TGTGCCAGCAGCGTAGTAAACGGGATCACAGATACGCAGTATTTT

clone size: -
V gene: TRBV27
J gene: TRBJ2-7
D gene: TRBD1
CDR3 protein: CASSWGQGPAYEQYF
CDR3 DNA: TGTGCCAGCAGTTGGGGACAGGGCCCAGCCTACGAGCAGTACTTC

clone size: once
V gene: TRBV2
J gene: TRBJ1-2
D gene: -
CDR3 protein: CASNGQNPNYGYTF
CDR3 DNA: TGTGCCAGCAATGGACAGAATCCCAACTATGGCTACACCTTC